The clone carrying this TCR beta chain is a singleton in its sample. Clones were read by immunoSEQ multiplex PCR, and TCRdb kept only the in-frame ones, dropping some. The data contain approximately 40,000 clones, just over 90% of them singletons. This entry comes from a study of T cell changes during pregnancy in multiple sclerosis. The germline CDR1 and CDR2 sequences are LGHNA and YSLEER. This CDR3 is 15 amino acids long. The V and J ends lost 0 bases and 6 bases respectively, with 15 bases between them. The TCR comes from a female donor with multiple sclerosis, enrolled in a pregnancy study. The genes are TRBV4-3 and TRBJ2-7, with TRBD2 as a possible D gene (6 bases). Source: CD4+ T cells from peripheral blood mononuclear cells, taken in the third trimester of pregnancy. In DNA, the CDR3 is TGCGCCAGCAGCCAAGATTACACCCAAGCGGGCGAGCAGTACTTC. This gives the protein CASSQDYTQAGEQYF.